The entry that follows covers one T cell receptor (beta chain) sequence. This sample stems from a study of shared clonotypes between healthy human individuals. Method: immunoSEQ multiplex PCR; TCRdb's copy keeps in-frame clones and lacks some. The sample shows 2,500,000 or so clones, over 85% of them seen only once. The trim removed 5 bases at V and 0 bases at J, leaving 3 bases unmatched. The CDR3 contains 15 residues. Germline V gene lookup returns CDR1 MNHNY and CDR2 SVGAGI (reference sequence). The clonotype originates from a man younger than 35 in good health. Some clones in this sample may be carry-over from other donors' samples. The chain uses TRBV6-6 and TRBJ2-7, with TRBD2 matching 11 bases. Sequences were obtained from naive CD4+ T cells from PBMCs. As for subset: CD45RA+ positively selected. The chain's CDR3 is CASSGGTSGSYEQYF. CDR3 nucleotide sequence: TGTGCCAGCAGTGGGGGGACTAGCGGCTCCTACGAGCAGTACTTC.